This T cell receptor (beta chain) was observed in a study of blood T cells in healthy people across ages. General study results and limits: Estimates of total diversity, which came from one million sequenced T cells, were considered to be underestimates. A roughly linear age-dependent decrease characterized TCR beta diversity per million T cells.

For the second PCR, which ran for about 6 to 11 cycles, a sample-barcoded 5' primer and a J-beta primer mix were used. Every cDNA was tagged by a template-switch adaptor with 12 random nucleotides. MiXCR, applied by TCRdb to the 5' RACE reads, yields one record per CDR3 protein. The sample has about a million distinct CDR3 sequences; 48% are singletons. Caucasian individuals from Russia who were healthy and aged about 6 to 95 acted as donors. Regarding this clonotype: Its antigen remains unknown.

This CDR3 has 14 amino acids. Germline CDR1 SGHTA, CDR2 FQGNSA. Trimming removed 1 base from V and 2 bases from J, with 7 bases in between. The chain recombines TRBV7-2 with TRBJ2-3; D ambiguous. The TCR sequence derives from a man aged 25 to 45 in good health. Sequenced: blood. CDR3 DNA: TGTGCCAGCAGCTTAGTACAGAACACAGATACGCAGTATTTT. Protein sequence: CASSLVQNTDTQYF.